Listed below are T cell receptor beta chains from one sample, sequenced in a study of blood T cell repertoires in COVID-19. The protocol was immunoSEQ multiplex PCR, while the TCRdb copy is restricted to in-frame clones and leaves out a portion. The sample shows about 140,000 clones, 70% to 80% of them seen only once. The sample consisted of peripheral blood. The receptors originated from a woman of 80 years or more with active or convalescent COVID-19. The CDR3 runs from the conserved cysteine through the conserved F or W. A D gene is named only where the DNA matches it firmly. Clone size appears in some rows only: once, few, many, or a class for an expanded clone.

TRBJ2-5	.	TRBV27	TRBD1	CASSLQGAKETQYF	TGTGCCAGCAGTTTACAGGGGGCTAAAGAGACCCAGTACTTC
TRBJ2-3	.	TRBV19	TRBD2	CASIQEASGGPRGDTQYF	TGTGCCAGTATCCAAGAGGCTAGCGGGGGGCCTCGGGGAGATACGCAGTATTTT
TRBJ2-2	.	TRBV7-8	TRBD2	CASSLRTGGVGELFF	TGTGCCAGCAGCTTAAGAACGGGGGGTGTCGGGGAGCTGTTTTTT
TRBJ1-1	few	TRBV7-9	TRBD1	CASSGDSRWNTEAFF	TGTGCCAGCAGCGGGGACAGCCGGTGGAACACTGAAGCTTTCTTT
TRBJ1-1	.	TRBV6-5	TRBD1	CASSSGTGALTEAFF	TGTGCCAGCAGTTCAGGGACAGGGGCTCTGACTGAAGCTTTCTTT
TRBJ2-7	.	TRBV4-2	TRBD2	CASSQFESSGGLSYEQYF	TGTGCCAGCAGCCAATTTGAGTCTAGCGGGGGCCTAAGCTACGAGCAGTACTTC
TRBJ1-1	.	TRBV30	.	CAWSVQGPAFF	TGTGCCTGGAGTGTTCAGGGCCCCGCTTTCTTT
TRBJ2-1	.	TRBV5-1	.	CASSPIGGYNEQFF	TGCGCCAGCAGCCCCATTGGGGGGTACAATGAGCAGTTCTTC
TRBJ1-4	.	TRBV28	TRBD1	CASSPTGLGEKLFF	TGTGCCAGCAGTCCGACAGGGCTAGGGGAAAAACTGTTTTTT
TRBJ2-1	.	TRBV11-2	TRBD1	CASSLAQGAGYNEQFF	TGTGCCAGCAGCTTAGCCCAGGGGGCAGGGTACAATGAGCAGTTCTTC
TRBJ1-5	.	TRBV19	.	CASKFGNQPQHF	TGTGCCAGTAAGTTCGGGAATCAGCCCCAGCATTTT
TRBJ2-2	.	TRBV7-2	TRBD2	CASSLVAGVTTGELFF	TGTGCCAGCAGCTTAGTAGCGGGGGTGACCACCGGGGAGCTGTTTTTT
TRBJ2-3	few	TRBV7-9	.	CASSSQRWASTDTQYF	TGTGCCAGCAGCTCTCAACGGTGGGCTAGCACAGATACGCAGTATTTT
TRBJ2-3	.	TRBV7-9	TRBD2	CASSRSSGGSGGTDTQYF	TGTGCCAGCAGCCGTTCTAGCGGGGGGTCCGGAGGCACAGATACGCAGTATTTT
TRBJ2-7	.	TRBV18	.	CASSPPGRLFHEQYF	TGTGCCAGCTCACCACCGGGCAGGCTTTTCCACGAGCAGTACTTC
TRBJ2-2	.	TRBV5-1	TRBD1	CASSPETGTGFIGELFF	TGCGCCAGCAGCCCGGAGACCGGGACAGGGTTCATCGGGGAGCTGTTTTTT
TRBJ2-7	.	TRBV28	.	CASNGRRGRREQYF	TGTGCCAGCAATGGCCGTCGGGGTCGTCGGGAGCAGTACTTC
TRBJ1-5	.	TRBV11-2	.	CASSAHSSYQPQHF	TGTGCCAGCAGCGCCCATTCGAGTTATCAGCCCCAGCATTTT
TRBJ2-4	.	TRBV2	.	CASTGDYDPKNIQYF	TGTGCCAGCACCGGAGATTACGATCCCAAAAACATTCAGTACTTC
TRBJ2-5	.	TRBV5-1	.	CASSYGHSDGTQYF	TGCGCCAGCAGCTACGGACACTCCGACGGGACCCAGTACTTC
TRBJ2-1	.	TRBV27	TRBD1	CASSFKAAGGRDNEQFF	TGTGCCAGCAGTTTTAAAGCCGCAGGGGGCAGGGACAATGAGCAGTTCTTC
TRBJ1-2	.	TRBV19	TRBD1	CASSSPGQANYGYTF	TGTGCCAGTAGTAGCCCCGGACAGGCTAACTATGGCTACACCTTC
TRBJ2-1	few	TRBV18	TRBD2	CASSPPGLAGPSYNEQFF	TGTGCCAGCTCACCACCGGGACTAGCGGGGCCCTCCTACAATGAGCAGTTCTTC
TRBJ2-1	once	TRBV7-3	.	CASSLGQGGYNEQFF	TGTGCCAGCAGCTTAGGTCAGGGGGGCTACAATGAGCAGTTCTTC
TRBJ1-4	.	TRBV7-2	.	CASSLAHSNEKLFF	TGTGCCAGCAGCTTAGCGCACAGTAATGAAAAACTGTTTTTT
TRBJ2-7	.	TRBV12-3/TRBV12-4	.	CASSQDYEQYF	TGTGCCAGCAGTCAGGATTACGAGCAGTACTTC
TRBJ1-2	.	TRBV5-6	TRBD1	CASSPDRGLNYGYTF	TGTGCCAGCAGCCCAGACAGGGGACTTAACTATGGCTACACCTTC
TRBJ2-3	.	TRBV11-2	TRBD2	CASSPESGAYTDTQYF	TGTGCCAGCAGCCCTGAAAGCGGGGCCTACACAGATACGCAGTATTTT
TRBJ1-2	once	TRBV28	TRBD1	CASRLGTGTGYGYTF	TGTGCCAGCCGATTGGGGACAGGGACGGGCTATGGCTACACCTTC
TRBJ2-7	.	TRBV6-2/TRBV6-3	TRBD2	CASSYPSRGTTTYEQYF	TGTGCCAGCAGTTACCCCTCCCGGGGGACTACTACCTACGAGCAGTACTTC
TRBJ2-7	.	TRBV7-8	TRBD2	CASSSRTRTSGGGPSSYEQYF	TGTGCCAGCAGCTCGCGGACGCGGACTAGCGGGGGGGGCCCAAGCTCCTACGAGCAGTACTTC
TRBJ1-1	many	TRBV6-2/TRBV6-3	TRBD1	CASGQTGVSTEAFF	TGTGCCAGCGGCCAGACAGGGGTGAGCACTGAAGCTTTCTTT
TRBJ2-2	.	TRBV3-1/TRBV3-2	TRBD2	CASSQYSGGAGDPGELFF	TGTGCCAGCAGCCAGTATAGCGGGGGGGCCGGTGACCCCGGGGAGCTGTTTTTT
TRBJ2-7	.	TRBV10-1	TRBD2	CASSDPGRGEQYF	TGCGCCAGCAGTGATCCGGGGAGGGGCGAGCAGTACTTC
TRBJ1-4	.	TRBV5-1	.	CASSPDTSEKLFF	TGCGCCAGCAGCCCCGACACTTCCGAAAAACTGTTTTTT
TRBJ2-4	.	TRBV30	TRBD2	CAWGLAGGKNIQYF	TGTGCCTGGGGACTAGCGGGGGGAAAAAACATTCAGTACTTC
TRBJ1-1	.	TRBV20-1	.	CSASHRVRPMNTEAFF	TGCAGTGCTAGTCACAGGGTACGACCTATGAACACTGAAGCTTTCTTT
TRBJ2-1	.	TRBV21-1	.	CASSRRDRGYCEQFF	TGTGCCAGCAGCCGCCGGGACAGGGGGTATTGTGAGCAGTTCTTC
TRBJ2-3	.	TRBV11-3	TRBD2	CATSRGGDTQYF	TGTGCCACCTCGCGGGGGGGAGATACGCAGTATTTT
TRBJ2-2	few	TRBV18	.	CASSTQAGELFF	TGTGCCAGCTCAACTCAGGCCGGGGAGCTGTTTTTT
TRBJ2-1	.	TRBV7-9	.	CASSPTGSNYNEQFF	TGTGCCAGCAGCCCCACGGGGTCCAACTACAATGAGCAGTTCTTC
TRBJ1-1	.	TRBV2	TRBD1	CASSERTGQGSNTEAFF	TGTGCCAGCAGTGAACGAACCGGACAGGGCAGTAACACTGAAGCTTTCTTT
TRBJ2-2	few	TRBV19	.	CASSNGFTGELFF	TGTGCCAGTAGTAACGGTTTCACCGGGGAGCTGTTTTTT
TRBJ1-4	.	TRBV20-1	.	CSASSRRGIEKLFF	TGCAGTGCTAGTAGTCGTAGGGGGATTGAAAAACTGTTTTTT